Following are 25 T cell receptor beta chains from one sample sequenced in a study of blood T cell repertoires in COVID-19 (dated by TCRdb to about 2020). Library preparation used the immunoSEQ multiplex PCR assay. The source is immuneACCESS, and TCRdb retained only in-frame sequences with V and J called. Part of the clones is not carried over; for the studies checked, unresolved V genes explain less than half of this, and the remainder is unexplained. Present in this sample are some 80,000 clones, more than 60% of which were seen just once. The ten largest clones take up about 20% of the sample. Sequencing was performed on peripheral blood. These receptors came from a woman of 80 years or more with active or convalescent COVID-19.

The chain links TRBV7-8 to TRBJ2-2; tentatively, D is TRBD2 (5 bases). This CDR3 has 16 residues. V lost 1 base and J 4 bases, leaving 13 bases between the germline ends. From germline, CDR1 is SGHVS and CDR2 FQNEAQ. CDR3 protein: CASSLVEGLATGELFF. CDR3 DNA sequence: TGTGCCAGCAGCTTAGTTGAGGGTTTGGCCACCGGGGAGCTGTTTTTT.

This clone showed up just once. The chain has TRBV5-1 and TRBJ2-3; possibly TRBD2 for D (7 bases). This CDR3 has 17 residues. The V gene lost 4 bases and the J gene lost 0 bases, with 18 bases spanning the gap. Germline loops: CDR1 SGHRS, CDR2 YFSETQ. For the CDR3, the DNA is TGCGCCAGCAGCCCCCGGTGGCGGGGGCCAAGCACAGATACGCAGTATTTT. Translating it yields CASSPRWRGPSTDTQYF.

The V call is TRBV5-1, the J call TRBJ2-4, with D possibly matching TRBD1 (6 bases). V lost 2 bases, J lost 6 bases, and 15 bases lay in between. The CDR3 spans 15 residues. CDR1 is SGHRS and CDR2 is YFSETQ in the germline V gene. CDR3 sequence reads: CASSLTQGGGNIQYF. The CDR3 DNA reads TGCGCCAGCAGCTTAACACAAGGGGGTGGAAACATTCAGTACTTC.

The rearrangement uses TRBV19 and TRBJ1-1; D perhaps matches TRBD1 (5 bases). Germline V gene data show CDR1 as LNHDA and CDR2 as SQIVND (reference sequence). Trimming left V 3 bases short and J 4 bases short, with 12 bases between. This CDR3 has 14 residues. In nucleotides, the CDR3 is TGTGCCAGTAGTATTTCGGCAGACAGCACTGAAGCTTTCTTT. This translates into CASSISADSTEAFF.

V usage is TRBV19 and J usage is TRBJ1-1; TRBD1 agrees at 9 bases. The length of the CDR3 is 14 residues. Germline CDR1 reads LNHDA; CDR2 reads SQIVND (reference sequence). The junction had 9 bases not matched to a gene; V was cut back by 6 bases and J by 7 bases. The DNA for the CDR3 is TGTGCCAGTAGATTCGGGACAGGGATCGGTGAAGCTTTCTTT. The encoded protein is CASRFGTGIGEAFF.

The V and J genes are TRBV19 and TRBJ1-5, with 10 bases lining up with TRBD1. Germline assignment: CDR1 LNHDA and CDR2 SQIVND (reference sequence). Trimming cost V 3 bases and J 2 bases; bases outside gene matches: 4. The CDR3 spans 16 residues. The CDR3 DNA is TGTGCCAGTAGTATTTTCGGGACAGGGGGCAATCAGCCCCAGCATTTT. Amino acids: CASSIFGTGGNQPQHF.

The chain has TRBV5-6 and TRBJ1-2, with D perhaps TRBD1 (5 bases). Trimming shortened V by 7 bases and J by 0 bases, and 13 bases separated the two germline ends. The CDR3 covers 14 residues. Germline assignment: CDR1 SGHDT and CDR2 YYEEEE. The chain's CDR3 is CASSSREANYGYTF. Here the CDR3 DNA reads TGTGCCAGCTCGAGCAGGGAAGCTAACTATGGCTACACCTTC.

This clone was counted only a few times. V gene TRBV18 combines with J gene TRBJ2-2, with 7 bases aligning to TRBD2. The CDR3 has 16 residues. Germline values: CDR1 KGHSH, CDR2 LQKENI. V was clipped by 2 bases and J by 7 bases; unmatched bases: 10. The CDR3 DNA reads as TGTGCCAGCTCACCATTATTGCGACGGGAGGACGGGGAGCTGTTTTTT. Translating gives CASSPLLRREDGELFF.

The chain has TRBV5-5 and TRBJ1-1; TRBD1 is a possible D gene (6 bases). Trimming removed 4 bases at V and 3 bases at J, with 10 bases between. This CDR3 region has 13 residues. Looked up from germline, CDR1 is SGHKS and CDR2 is YYEKEE (reference sequence). In DNA form, the CDR3 reads TGTGCCAGCAGCCTTTCAGGGGACACTGAAGCTTTCTTT. Its translation is CASSLSGDTEAFF.

This chain connects TRBV19 to TRBJ1-1; D gene ambiguous. The V gene's germline CDR1 is LNHDA and CDR2 SQIVND (reference sequence). Trimming took 1 base from V and 2 from J, leaving 8 bases between them. The CDR3 loop spans 14 amino acids. The CDR3 DNA is TGTGCCAGTAGTATAGGTTTTTCTAACACTGAAGCTTTCTTT. This encodes CASSIGFSNTEAFF.

The rearrangement joins TRBV7-2 to TRBJ2-3; D may be TRBD1 (6 bases). V was cut by 6 bases and J by 3 bases, with 19 bases left in between. Germline CDR1 and CDR2: SGHTA and FQGNSA. The CDR3 is 16 amino acids. Here the CDR3 DNA reads TGTGCCAGCAGTCTAGGTCTGGGGGCTCGGACAGATACGCAGTATTTT. Translated, it gives CASSLGLGARTDTQYF.

V usage is TRBV25-1 and J usage is TRBJ1-6, with D perhaps matching TRBD1 (6 bases). The CDR3 contains 15 residues. V was trimmed by 1 base and J by 6 bases, leaving 10 bases between them. Germline V gene lookup returns CDR1 MGHDK and CDR2 SYGVNS. CDR3 nucleotide sequence: TGTGCCAGCAGTGAATCGGACAGTCCTAATTCACCCCTCCACTTT. Translated, it gives CASSESDSPNSPLHF. Drawing the rest from reference TRBV25-1 and TRBJ1-6, the complete variable domain is EADIYQTPRYLVIGTGKKITLECSQTMGHDKMYWYQQDPGMELHLIHYSYGVNSTEKGDLSSESTVSRIRTEHFPLTLESARPSHTSQYLCASSESDSPNSPLHFGNGTRLTVT.

This chain links TRBV5-1 with TRBJ1-4; D ambiguous. V lost 0 bases and J lost 4, with 4 bases in between. CDR3 length: 13 amino acids. Germline V gene sequence: CDR1 SGHRS, CDR2 YFSETQ. CDR3: CASSLALNEKLFF. CDR3 DNA: TGCGCCAGCAGCTTGGCCCTTAATGAAAAACTGTTTTTT. The full variable domain, rest sourced from reference TRBV5-1 and TRBJ1-4, is KAGVTQTPRYLIKTRGQQVTLSCSPISGHRSVSWYQQTPGQGLQFLFEYFSETQRNKGNFPGRFSGRQFSNSRSEMNVSTLELGDSALYLCASSLALNEKLFFGSGTQLSVL.

This chain uses TRBV15 with TRBJ2-5; D may be TRBD1 (5 bases). V was cut by 10 bases and J by 2 bases, with 17 bases left in between. The CDR3 sequence is 14 residues long. The V gene's germline CDR1 is LNHNV and CDR2 YYDKDF (reference sequence). The CDR3 DNA follows: TGTGCCATCGGTTCTAGAACAGGTCAAGAGACCCAGTACTTC. Translation: CAIGSRTGQETQYF.

The chain links TRBV27 to TRBJ2-7; D remains ambiguous. The germline V and J ends were trimmed by 6 bases and 0 bases, with 9 bases remaining between them. This CDR3 comprises 13 residues. The germline V gene has CDR1 MNHEY and CDR2 SMNVEV (reference sequence). The CDR3 coding sequence is TGTGCCAGCAGGGCCCAATTCTCCTACGAGCAGTACTTC. Its translation: CASRAQFSYEQYF.

The V gene is TRBV21-1, the J gene TRBJ2-5; the table's D call of TRBD2 was not tested on the DNA. TRBV21-1 is an annotated pseudogene. The CDR3 runs to 17 residues. The CDR3 loop reads CASSRVLSGGGEETQYF. The CDR3 nucleotides are TGTGCCAGCAGCAGAGTACTTAGCGGGGGGGGTGAAGAGACCCAGTACTTC.

The chain is built from TRBV19 and TRBJ2-1; TRBD1 might be the D (6 bases). This CDR3 is built from 15 residues. The germline V and J ends were trimmed by 6 bases and 0 bases, with 12 bases remaining between them. Germline V gene sequence: CDR1 LNHDA, CDR2 SQIVND (reference sequence). In DNA form, the CDR3 reads TGTGCCAGTAGCCTCGACAGGAGCTCCTACAATGAGCAGTTCTTC. Translated, it gives CASSLDRSSYNEQFF.

This chain links TRBV6-5 with TRBJ2-1, with 14 bases aligning to TRBD2. Germline CDR1 is MNHEY and CDR2 is SVGAGI. CDR3 length equals 15 residues. Trimming at V came to 10 bases and at J to 4 bases, leaving 6 bases not matched to a gene. This CDR3 is CAIRTSGGRYNEQFF. DNA for the CDR3: TGTGCCATTCGGACTAGCGGGGGGAGGTACAATGAGCAGTTCTTC.

This chain links TRBV7-2 with TRBJ2-5; 7 bases match TRBD1. V shed 1 base and J 4 bases; nucleotides not matched to a gene: 6. This CDR3 has 15 amino acids. CDR1 is SGHTA and CDR2 is FQGNSA in the germline V gene. The CDR3 coding sequence is TGTGCCAGCAGCTTAGACGGTAGGGGGCCAGAGACCCAGTACTTC. Protein product: CASSLDGRGPETQYF.

This clone was counted a few times. The chain carries TRBV28 and TRBJ1-5, with D hard to call. V dropped 6 bases and J dropped 2 bases, with 11 bases sitting between them. This CDR3 comprises 14 residues. Germline CDR1 and CDR2: MDHEN and SYDVKM. CDR3 DNA: TGTGCCAGCAGCTCGATGGAGGGCAATCAGCCCCAGCATTTT. It yields the protein CASSSMEGNQPQHF.

This clone was counted between two and nine times. V usage is TRBV4-1 and J usage is TRBJ1-2; 8 positions match TRBD1. Germline CDR1 reads MGHRA; CDR2 reads YSYEKL. The CDR3 runs to 14 residues. V was clipped by 5 bases and J by 7 bases; unmatched bases: 9. The CDR3 DNA reads TGCGCCAGCAGCTTGCGGACAGGGACGGGTGGCTACACCTTC. Translated: CASSLRTGTGGYTF.

This clone was seen more than once but under ten times. The V and J genes are TRBV4-3 and TRBJ2-7, with TRBD1 matching 8 bases. This CDR3 has 15 amino acids. CDR1 LGHNA and CDR2 YSLEER come from the germline V gene. The trim removed 2 bases at V and 3 bases at J, leaving 6 bases unmatched. The CDR3 DNA follows: TGCGCCAGCAGCCAAAGGGGACAGGTTGGCTACGAGCAGTACTTC. Its translation is CASSQRGQVGYEQYF.

This clone was detected ten times or more. V is TRBV27 and J is TRBJ1-6; 9 nucleotides agree with TRBD1. Germline-derived CDR1 and CDR2 are MNHEY and SMNVEV (reference sequence). V lost 8 bases to trimming and J lost 10 bases; unmatched junction nucleotides: 9. This CDR3 spans 14 amino acids. The CDR3 reads CASCTGGAGSPLHF. As DNA, the CDR3 is TGTGCCAGCTGTACAGGGGGCGCCGGATCACCCCTCCACTTT.

The rearrangement joins TRBV7-2 to TRBJ2-7; TRBD2 aligns across 12 bases. J was trimmed by 3 bases and V by 6 bases; bases with no gene match: 9. The CDR3 extends over 16 amino acids. Germline V gene data show CDR1 as SGHTA and CDR2 as FQGNSA. This CDR3 is CASSSGTSGSYYEQYF. For the CDR3, the DNA is TGTGCCAGCAGTTCCGGGACTAGCGGGTCTTACTACGAGCAGTACTTC.

CDR3 nucleotide sequence: TGCGCCAGCAGGGCGGACTACCAGCGCTCCTACAATGAGCAGTTCTTC. Residues: CASRADYQRSYNEQFF. The V call is TRBV5-1, the J call TRBJ2-1, with D tentatively TRBD2 (6 bases). Germline V lookup: CDR1 SGHRS, CDR2 YFSETQ. This CDR3 is 16 amino acids long. V gave up 5 bases and J gave up 0 bases, with 15 bases separating them.